Listed below are T cell receptor beta chains from one sample, sequenced in a study of blood T cell repertoires in COVID-19. The method was immunoSEQ multiplex PCR; TCRdb's version includes in-frame clones alone and lacks a portion of them. The sample lists some 670,000 clones, about 87% occurring once. What was sequenced was peripheral blood. The receptors were gathered from a woman aged 18-29 years with acute or convalescent COVID-19. Each CDR3 is given with its conserved first and last residue. A D gene is named only where the DNA matches it firmly. Clone size is not always given. Where it is, it says once, few, many or a class for expanded clones.

D gene | J gene | CDR3 length | clone size | V gene | CDR3 protein | CDR3 DNA
- | TRBJ1-3 | 15 | - | TRBV29-1 | CSVGWDSRRGNTIYF | TGCAGCGTTGGGTGGGACTCACGGCGGGGAAACACCATATATTTT
TRBD1 | TRBJ1-1 | 13 | - | TRBV9 | CASSQGALTEAFF | TGTGCCAGCTCCCAGGGGGCGCTTACTGAAGCTTTCTTT
TRBD1 | TRBJ2-7 | 14 | - | TRBV2 | CASRWTGANYEQYF | TGTGCCAGCAGGTGGACAGGGGCTAATTACGAGCAGTACTTC
- | TRBJ1-5 | 14 | - | TRBV9 | CASSSSQGNQPQHF | TGTGCCAGCAGCTCATCCCAGGGTAATCAGCCCCAGCATTTT
- | TRBJ2-1 | 12 | - | TRBV5-5 | CASSLVDNQQFF | TGTGCCAGCAGCTTGGTGGACAATCAGCAGTTCTTC
TRBD1 | TRBJ1-1 | 14 | - | TRBV18 | CASSLGQENTEAFF | TGTGCCAGCTCACTGGGACAGGAGAACACTGAAGCTTTCTTT
- | TRBJ1-5 | 13 | - | TRBV10-3 | CAISGGGDQPQHF | TGTGCCATCAGTGGCGGGGGTGATCAGCCCCAGCATTTT
- | TRBJ2-1 | 15 | - | TRBV12-5 | CASGLDRGSRDEQFF | TGTGCTAGTGGTTTGGATCGGGGGTCACGGGATGAGCAGTTCTTC
- | TRBJ1-1 | 14 | - | TRBV5-4 | CASSIGTLGTEAFF | TGTGCCAGCAGCATCGGGACATTAGGCACTGAAGCTTTCTTT
- | TRBJ1-1 | 14 | once | TRBV9 | CASSVSGAETEAFF | TGTGCCAGCAGCGTATCTGGGGCTGAGACTGAAGCTTTCTTT
TRBD1 | TRBJ1-2 | 14 | - | TRBV6-6 | CASSFPRDRVYYTF | TGTGCCAGCAGTTTTCCGCGGGACAGGGTATACTACACCTTC
TRBD1 | TRBJ2-2 | 16 | - | TRBV4-1 | CASSPMGQANTGELFF | TGCGCCAGCAGCCCGATGGGACAGGCGAACACCGGGGAGCTGTTTTTT
TRBD1 | TRBJ1-2 | 13 | - | TRBV3-1/TRBV3-2 | CASSPSAGQGYTF | TGTGCCAGCAGCCCCTCAGCGGGACAGGGGTACACCTTC
- | TRBJ2-2 | 13 | - | TRBV5-6 | CASSSGDTGELFF | TGTGCCAGCAGCTCCGGGGACACCGGGGAGCTGTTTTTT
TRBD1 | TRBJ2-7 | 16 | few | TRBV11-2 | CASSPLVTGAGNEQYF | TGTGCCAGCAGCCCACTGGTGACAGGGGCTGGGAACGAGCAGTACTTC
- | TRBJ1-2 | 16 | - | TRBV5-1 | CASSLAQGSWVYGYTF | TGCGCCAGCAGCTTGGCCCAGGGAAGCTGGGTCTATGGCTACACCTTC
- | TRBJ1-4 | 14 | - | TRBV2 | CASSPVPTNEKLFF | TGTGCCAGCTCCCCGGTTCCAACTAATGAAAAACTGTTTTTT
- | TRBJ1-1 | 14 | - | TRBV15 | CASTLRSYSTEAFF | TGTGCCAGCACCCTCAGGTCGTACAGCACTGAAGCTTTCTTT
- | TRBJ2-2 | 15 | - | TRBV9 | CASSSTDYPSGELFF | TGTGCCAGCAGCTCCACGGACTACCCTTCCGGGGAGCTGTTTTTT
- | TRBJ2-7 | 15 | - | TRBV19 | CASSIRGPAGYEQYF | TGTGCCAGTAGTATAAGGGGGCCAGCGGGCTACGAGCAGTACTTC
- | TRBJ1-5 | 14 | - | TRBV30 | CAWSEGSEDQPQHF | TGTGCCTGGAGTGAGGGGTCCGAGGATCAGCCCCAGCATTTT
- | TRBJ2-7 | 14 | - | TRBV28 | CASSLSGRFYEQYF | TGTGCCAGCAGTTTATCCGGCAGGTTTTACGAGCAGTACTTC
- | TRBJ2-1 | 11 | once | TRBV9 | CASSVADEQFF | TGTGCCAGCAGCGTAGCTGATGAGCAGTTCTTC